Presented here are 8 T cell receptor beta chains from one specimen sequenced in a study of CD8+ T cells in alopecia areata. Following RNA extraction, reverse transcription yielded cDNA that acted as the sequencing template. Using immunoSEQ multiplex PCR, the repertoire was profiled, and TCRdb retains in-frame clones only, with some absent. The sample records 150,000 to 200,000 clones, 50% to 60% being singletons. The sample consisted of CD4+ T cells sorted from blood. These TCRs come from a human donor in good health.

This clone was seen only a few times. This chain joins TRBV5-1 and TRBJ2-3; a possible D gene is TRBD1 (5 bases). The CDR3 runs 14 residues. V was clipped by 1 base and J by 6 bases, with 12 bases between them. Germline V CDR1 and CDR2: SGHRS, YFSETQ. The CDR3 loop is CASSLQVGPDTQYF. CDR3 DNA: TGCGCCAGCAGCTTGCAGGTGGGGCCCGATACGCAGTATTTT.

The chain links TRBV19 to TRBJ2-7; maybe TRBD2 (5 bases). With 6 bases removed from V and 2 bases from J, the gap between germline ends came to 14 bases. The CDR3 spans 14 residues. Germline V gives CDR1 LNHDA, CDR2 SQIVND (reference sequence). CDR3 nucleotides: TGTGCCAGTAGGTCAAAGGACTCCCCCTACGAGCAGTACTTC. Amino acid sequence: CASRSKDSPYEQYF.

V and J are TRBV27 and TRBJ2-1; D unresolved. Germline V CDR1 and CDR2: MNHEY, SMNVEV (reference sequence). V lost 7 bases and J 0 bases, leaving 16 bases between the germline ends. The CDR3 loop spans 16 amino acids. The CDR3 bases are TGTGCCAGCACCCTAACGGGCCCGAGCTCCTACAATGAGCAGTTCTTC. Protein sequence: CASTLTGPSSYNEQFF.

V is TRBV7-2 and J is TRBJ2-7, with a weak D call TRBD2 (6 bases). The germline V gene encodes CDR1 SGHTA and CDR2 FQGNSA. This CDR3 spans 15 amino acids. With 6 bases removed from V and 1 base from J, the gap between germline ends came to 16 bases. CDR3 DNA sequence: TGTGCCAGCAGGGGAGGCTGGGGCCCGTCCTACGAGCAGTACTTC. Its translation is CASRGGWGPSYEQYF.

The chain links TRBV29-1 to TRBJ2-1; the D gene is possibly TRBD1 (5 bases). Germline V gives CDR1 SQVTM, CDR2 ANQGSEA. The CDR3 consists of 17 residues. Trimming removed 7 bases from V and 7 bases from J, with 29 bases in between. CDR3 loop: CSAVRERTRARPNEQFF. The CDR3 DNA follows: TGCAGCGCCGTGCGCGAGAGGACCAGGGCCCGACCTAATGAGCAGTTCTTC.

The V call is TRBV5-6, the J call TRBJ2-1, with D hard to call. Germline V gives CDR1 SGHDT, CDR2 YYEEEE. Trimming cost V 4 bases and J 0 bases, with 17 bases left between them. The CDR3 length is 17 residues. This chain's CDR3 is CASSSRWQVGSYNEQFF. DNA for the CDR3: TGTGCCAGCAGCAGTAGGTGGCAGGTGGGCTCCTACAATGAGCAGTTCTTC.

The chain combines TRBV29-1 with TRBJ1-2; a possible D gene is TRBD1 (5 bases). Germline CDR1 and CDR2: SQVTM and ANQGSEA. V lost 7 bases, J lost 2 bases, and 8 bases lay in between. The CDR3 is made up of 11 amino acids. The DNA of the CDR3 is TGCAGCGCTGCAGGGAACTATGGCTACACCTTC. Amino acid sequence: CSAAGNYGYTF.

V and J are TRBV7-3 and TRBJ2-7; tentatively, D is TRBD2 (8 bases). Trimming took off 5 bases at V and 3 bases at J, with 17 bases between the two ends. The CDR3 covers 15 residues. Germline assignment: CDR1 SGHTA and CDR2 FQGTGA. Here the CDR3 reads CASSPGGTEVYEQYF. CDR3 nucleotides: TGTGCCAGCAGCCCGGGGGGGACAGAGGTCTACGAGCAGTACTTC.